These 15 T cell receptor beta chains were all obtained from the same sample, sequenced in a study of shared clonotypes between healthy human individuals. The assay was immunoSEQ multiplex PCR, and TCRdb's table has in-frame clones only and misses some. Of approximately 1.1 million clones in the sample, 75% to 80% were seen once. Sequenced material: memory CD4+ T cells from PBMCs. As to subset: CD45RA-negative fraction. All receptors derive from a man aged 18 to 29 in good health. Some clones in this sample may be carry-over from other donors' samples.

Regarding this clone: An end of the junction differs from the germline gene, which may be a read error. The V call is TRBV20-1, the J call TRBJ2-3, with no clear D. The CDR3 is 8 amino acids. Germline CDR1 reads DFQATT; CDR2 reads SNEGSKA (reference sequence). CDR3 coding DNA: TGCAGTGCTAGTGGTAGATTCTTT. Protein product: CSASGRFF.

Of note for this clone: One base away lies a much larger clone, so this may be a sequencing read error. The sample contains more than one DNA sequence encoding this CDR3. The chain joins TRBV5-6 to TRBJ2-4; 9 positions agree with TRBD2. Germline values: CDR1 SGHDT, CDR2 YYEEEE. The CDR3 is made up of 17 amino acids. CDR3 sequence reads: CASSPTWGLAGKNIQYF. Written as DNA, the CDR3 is TGTGCCAGCAGCCCCACCTGGGGACTAGCAGGCAAAAACATCCAGTACTTC. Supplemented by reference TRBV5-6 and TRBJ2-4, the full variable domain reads DAGVTQSPTHLIKTRGQQVTLRCSPKSGHDTVSWYQQALGQGPQFIFQYYEEEERQRGNFPDRFSGHQFPNYSSELNVNALLLGDSALYLCASSPTWGLAGKNIQYFGAGTRLSVL.

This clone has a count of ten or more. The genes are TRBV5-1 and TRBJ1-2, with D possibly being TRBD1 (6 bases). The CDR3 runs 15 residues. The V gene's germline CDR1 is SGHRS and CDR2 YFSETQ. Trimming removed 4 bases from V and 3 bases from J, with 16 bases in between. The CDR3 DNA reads TGCGCCAGCAGCGTGGATTACAGGGTGGACTATGGCTACACCTTC. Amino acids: CASSVDYRVDYGYTF.

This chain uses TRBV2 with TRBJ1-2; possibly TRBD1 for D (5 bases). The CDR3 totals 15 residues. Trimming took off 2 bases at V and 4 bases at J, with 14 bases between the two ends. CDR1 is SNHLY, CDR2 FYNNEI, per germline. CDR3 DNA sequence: TGTGCCAGCAGTGAAATCAGGGAAGGGACCTATGGCTACACCTTC. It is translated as CASSEIREGTYGYTF.

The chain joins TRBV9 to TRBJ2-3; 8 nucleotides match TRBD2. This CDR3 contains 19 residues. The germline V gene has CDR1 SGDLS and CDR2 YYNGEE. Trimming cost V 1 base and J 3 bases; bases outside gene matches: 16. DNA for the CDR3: TGTGCCAGCAGCGTAAGTTCGGGGAGAGCGGGAGCGGAGACAGATACGCAGTATTTT. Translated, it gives CASSVSSGRAGAETDTQYF.

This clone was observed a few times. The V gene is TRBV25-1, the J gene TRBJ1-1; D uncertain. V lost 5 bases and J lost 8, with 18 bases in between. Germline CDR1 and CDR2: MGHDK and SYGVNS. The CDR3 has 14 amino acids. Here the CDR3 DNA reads TGTGCCAGCAGTCGCTTGGGTGAGGTACCCGAAGCTTTCTTT. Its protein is CASSRLGEVPEAFF.

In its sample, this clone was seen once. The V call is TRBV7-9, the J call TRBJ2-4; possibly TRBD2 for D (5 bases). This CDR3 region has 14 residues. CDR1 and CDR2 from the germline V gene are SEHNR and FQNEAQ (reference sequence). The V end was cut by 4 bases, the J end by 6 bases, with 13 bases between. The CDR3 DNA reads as TGTGCCAGCAGCTCGTCTAGCTCCCTAAACATTCAGTACTTC. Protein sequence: CASSSSSSLNIQYF.

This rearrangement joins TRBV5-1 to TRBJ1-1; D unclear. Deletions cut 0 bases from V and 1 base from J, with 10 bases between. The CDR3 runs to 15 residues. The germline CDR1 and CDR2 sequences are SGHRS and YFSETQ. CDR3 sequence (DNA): TGCGCCAGCAGCTTGGACGAGGGTCAGAACACTGAAGCTTTCTTT. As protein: CASSLDEGQNTEAFF.

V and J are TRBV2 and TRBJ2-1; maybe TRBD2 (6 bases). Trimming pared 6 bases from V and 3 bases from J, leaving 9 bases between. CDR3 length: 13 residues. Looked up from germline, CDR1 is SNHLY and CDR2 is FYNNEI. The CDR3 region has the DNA TGTGCCAGCAGAGGGACTTACTACAATGAGCAGTTCTTC. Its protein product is CASRGTYYNEQFF.

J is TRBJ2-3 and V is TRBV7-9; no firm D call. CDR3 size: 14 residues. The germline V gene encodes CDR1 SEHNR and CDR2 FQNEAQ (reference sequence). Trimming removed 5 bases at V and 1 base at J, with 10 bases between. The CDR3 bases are TGTGCCAGCAGCCCCACCGCGGGCACAGATACGCAGTATTTT. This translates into CASSPTAGTDTQYF. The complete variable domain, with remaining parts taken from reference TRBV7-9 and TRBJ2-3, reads DTGVSQNPRHKITKRGQNVTFRCDPISEHNRLYWYRQTLGQGPEFLTYFQNEAQLEKSRLLSDRFSAERPKGSFSTLEIQRTEQGDSAMYLCASSPTAGTDTQYFGPGTRLTVL.

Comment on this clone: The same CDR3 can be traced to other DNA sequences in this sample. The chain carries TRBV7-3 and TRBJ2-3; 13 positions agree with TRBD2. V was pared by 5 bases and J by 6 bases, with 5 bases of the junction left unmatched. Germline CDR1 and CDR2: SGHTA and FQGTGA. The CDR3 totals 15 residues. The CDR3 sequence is CASSPGLAGVDTQYF. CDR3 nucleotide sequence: TGTGCCAGCAGCCCTGGACTAGCGGGAGTGGATACGCAGTATTTT.

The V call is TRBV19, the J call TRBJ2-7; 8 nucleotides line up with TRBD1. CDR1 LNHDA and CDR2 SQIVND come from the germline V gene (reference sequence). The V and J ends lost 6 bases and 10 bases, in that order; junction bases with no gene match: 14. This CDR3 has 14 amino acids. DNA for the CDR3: TGTGCCAGTAGGTCGGCCGCAGGGGGCGCGGCCCAGTACTTC. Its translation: CASRSAAGGAAQYF.

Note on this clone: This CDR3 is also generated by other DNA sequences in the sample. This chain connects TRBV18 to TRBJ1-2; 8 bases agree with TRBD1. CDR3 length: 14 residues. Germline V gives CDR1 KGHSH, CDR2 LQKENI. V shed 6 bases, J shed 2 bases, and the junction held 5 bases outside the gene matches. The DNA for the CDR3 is TGTGCCAGCTCTCCGGGACAGGAAAACTATGGCTACACCTTC. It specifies CASSPGQENYGYTF.

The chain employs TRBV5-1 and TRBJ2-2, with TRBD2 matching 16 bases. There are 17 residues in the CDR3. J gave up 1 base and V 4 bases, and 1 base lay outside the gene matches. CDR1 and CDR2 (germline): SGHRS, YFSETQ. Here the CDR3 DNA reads TGCGCCAGCAGCGGGACTAGCGGGAGGGTGAACACCGGGGAGCTGTTTTTT. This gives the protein CASSGTSGRVNTGELFF.

CDR3 residues: CASSSQGADNSPLHF. The CDR3 region has the DNA TGTGCCAGCAGCTCACAGGGGGCGGATAATTCACCCCTCCACTTT. This chain connects TRBV7-9 to TRBJ1-6; 9 nucleotides match TRBD1. The length of the CDR3 is 15 residues. The V gene's germline CDR1 is SEHNR and CDR2 FQNEAQ (reference sequence). J gave up 5 bases and V 4 bases, and 3 bases lay outside the gene matches.